Shown below are 21 T cell receptor beta chains from a single sample sequenced in a study of cytotoxic CD8 clonotypes in ibrutinib-treated CLL. Generated by immunoSEQ multiplex PCR, the TCRdb table keeps only in-frame clones and is missing some. In the table there are approximately 140,000 clones, 60% to 80% of which are singletons. The material was PBMCs, obtained after 12 months of ibrutinib treatment. The receptors derive from a human donor with chronic lymphocytic leukemia.

The V and J genes are TRBV7-2 and TRBJ2-2; D may be TRBD1 or TRBD2 (5 bases each). Looked up from germline, CDR1 is SGHTA and CDR2 is FQGNSA. The V end was cut by 5 bases, the J end by 8 bases, with 15 bases between. The CDR3 has 14 amino acids. The CDR3 protein is CASSHGTWGGELFF. The DNA of the CDR3 is TGTGCCAGCAGCCACGGGACGTGGGGGGGGGAGCTGTTTTTT.

The chain has TRBV7-2 and TRBJ1-1; D gene ambiguous. The V end was cut by 1 base, the J end by 7 bases, with 13 bases between. CDR1 and CDR2 from the germline V gene are SGHTA and FQGNSA. The CDR3 spans 14 residues. The DNA for the CDR3 is TGTGCCAGCAGCTTAGTCCCCGACATGGGTGAAGCTTTCTTT. Translating gives CASSLVPDMGEAFF.

V usage is TRBV11-3 and J usage is TRBJ2-3; D perhaps matches TRBD1 (6 bases). The length of the CDR3 is 14 residues. The V and J ends lost 3 bases and 2 bases respectively, with 9 bases between them. The germline V gene encodes CDR1 SGHNT and CDR2 YENEEA. The DNA for the CDR3 is TGTGCCAGCAGCTTGGGACACAACACAGATACGCAGTATTTT. Its translation is CASSLGHNTDTQYF.

The V gene is TRBV7-2, the J gene TRBJ2-2, with TRBD1 identical over 9 bases. CDR1 SGHTA and CDR2 FQGNSA come from the germline V gene. Losses at the gene ends were 1 base for V and 6 bases for J; bases not matched to a gene: 9. The CDR3 runs 17 residues. The CDR3 nucleotides are TGTGCCAGCAGCTTAGAGGGCTTGGGACAGGGACCCGGGGAGCTGTTTTTT. Its translation is CASSLEGLGQGPGELFF.

V usage is TRBV7-9 and J usage is TRBJ1-1; the D gene is possibly TRBD1 (6 bases). Germline V CDR1 and CDR2: SEHNR, FQNEAQ (reference sequence). V lost 7 bases and J 8 bases, leaving 17 bases between the germline ends. This CDR3 spans 13 amino acids. The CDR3 DNA sequence: TGTGCCAGCAACGACCATGGACAGCCCGAAGCTTTCTTT. Residues: CASNDHGQPEAFF.

The rearrangement links TRBV27 to TRBJ2-1, with 8 bases matching TRBD2. Germline CDR1 MNHEY, CDR2 SMNVEV (reference sequence). V gave up 8 bases and J gave up 7 bases; unmatched junction bases: 13. This CDR3 is 15 amino acids long. CDR3 in amino acids: CASARMGLDRNEQFF. The CDR3 bases are TGTGCCAGCGCACGCATGGGACTAGACCGGAATGAGCAGTTCTTC.

V usage is TRBV14 and J usage is TRBJ1-2, with 9 bases aligning to TRBD1. From germline, CDR1 is SGHDN and CDR2 FVKESK. Germline trimming cut 6 bases from V and 7 bases from J; bases unmatched to any gene: 6. There are 13 residues in the CDR3. The DNA for the CDR3 is TGTGCCAGCAGATTAACAGGGGGCTTTGGCTACACCTTC. The encoded protein is CASRLTGGFGYTF.

V is TRBV2 and J is TRBJ1-6, with 8 bases lining up with TRBD1. Germline-derived CDR1 and CDR2 are SNHLY and FYNNEI. CDR3 length equals 14 residues. The junction had 7 bases not matched to a gene; V was cut back by 6 bases and J by 9 bases. As DNA, the CDR3 is TGTGCCAGCAGGGCGGGACAGGCGGTTTCACCCCTCCACTTT. It specifies CASRAGQAVSPLHF.

This clone has more than one count but fewer than ten. V usage is TRBV5-6 and J usage is TRBJ2-6, with D maybe TRBD2 (6 bases). The CDR3 loop spans 15 amino acids. Germline V gene sequence: CDR1 SGHDT, CDR2 YYEEEE. Trimming left V 2 bases short and J 0 bases short, with 6 bases between. The CDR3 reads CASSLAGSGANVLTF. CDR3 nucleotide sequence: TGTGCCAGCAGCTTAGCGGGCTCTGGGGCCAACGTCCTGACTTTC.

The rearrangement joins TRBV5-8 to TRBJ1-2; maybe TRBD1 (5 bases). CDR3 size: 19 residues. Trimming pared 4 bases from V and 2 bases from J, leaving 27 bases between. The germline CDR1 and CDR2 sequences are SGHTS and YDEGEE. CDR3 in amino acids: CASSPEGWYQWTINYGYTF. CDR3 in DNA: TGTGCCAGCAGCCCAGAGGGGTGGTACCAATGGACTATCAACTATGGCTACACCTTC.

V is TRBV28 and J is TRBJ1-2; 10 bases match TRBD1. Germline CDR1 reads MDHEN; CDR2 reads SYDVKM. This CDR3 contains 14 residues. J lost 7 bases, V lost 5 bases, and 7 bases had no gene match. The CDR3 protein is CASSHGTGVAGYTF. The CDR3 DNA follows: TGTGCCAGCAGTCATGGGACAGGGGTTGCTGGCTACACCTTC.

V usage is TRBV30 and J usage is TRBJ2-2; TRBD2 matches at 10 bases. V shed 3 bases, J shed 5 bases, and the junction held 9 bases outside the gene matches. CDR3 size: 16 residues. Germline V gene sequence: CDR1 GTSNPN, CDR2 SVGIG (reference sequence). CDR3 DNA: TGTGCCTGGAGGTGCAGCGGGGGGGCCGGTACCGGGGAGCTGTTTTTT. Residues: CAWRCSGGAGTGELFF.

The chain is built from TRBV4-3 and TRBJ2-7; 16 nucleotides match TRBD2. The CDR3 covers 16 residues. Germline trimming cut 3 bases from V and 4 bases from J; bases unmatched to any gene: 3. Germline CDR1 and CDR2: LGHNA and YSLEER. The CDR3: CASSQGLAGGPYEQYF. The CDR3 DNA sequence: TGCGCCAGCAGCCAGGGACTAGCGGGAGGGCCGTACGAGCAGTACTTC.

The J gene is TRBJ1-1, the V gene TRBV27; 7 nucleotides align to TRBD1. J lost 3 bases, V lost 4 bases, and 5 bases had no gene match. From germline, CDR1 is MNHEY and CDR2 SMNVEV (reference sequence). CDR3 length: 14 amino acids. The CDR3 loop is CASSYGTDYTEAFF. CDR3 sequence (DNA): TGTGCCAGCAGTTACGGGACAGACTACACTGAAGCTTTCTTT.

The V gene is TRBV6-1, the J gene TRBJ2-5; 12 bases line up with TRBD1. Germline V gene lookup returns CDR1 MNHNS and CDR2 SASEGT. This CDR3 is 15 amino acids long. V shed 7 bases and J 5 bases; nucleotides not matched to a gene: 8. The DNA of the CDR3 is TGTGCCAGCAATGGCCGGGACAGGGGGCTTGAGACCCAGTACTTC. It yields the protein CASNGRDRGLETQYF.

The rearrangement joins TRBV5-1 to TRBJ1-5; TRBD1 matches 9 bases. V shed 3 bases, J shed 5 bases, and the junction held 6 bases outside the gene matches. Per the germline V gene, CDR1 is SGHRS and CDR2 is YFSETQ. There are 15 residues in the CDR3. CDR3 DNA sequence: TGCGCCAGCAGCTCTCACGGGGACAGGGATCAGCCCCAGCATTTT. It translates to CASSSHGDRDQPQHF.

In DNA form, the CDR3 reads TGTGCCAGCAGTTACCTCCAGGGGGCAACAAATGAGCAGTTCTTC. It codes for CASSYLQGATNEQFF. The V and J genes are TRBV6-5 and TRBJ2-1; 8 nucleotides align to TRBD1. CDR3 size: 15 residues. J gave up 7 bases and V 2 bases, and 7 bases lay outside the gene matches. Germline V lookup: CDR1 MNHEY, CDR2 SVGAGI.

The chain carries TRBV18 and TRBJ1-2; 8 bases line up with TRBD1. Germline CDR1 and CDR2: KGHSH and LQKENI. The CDR3 covers 13 residues. The trim removed 5 bases at V and 6 bases at J, leaving 5 bases unmatched. As DNA, the CDR3 is TGTGCCAGCTCATCCTCGACAGGGGATGGCTACACCTTC. The encoded protein is CASSSSTGDGYTF.

The chain employs TRBV15 and TRBJ1-1, with D unclear. The CDR3 is made up of 15 amino acids. Trimming cost V 0 bases and J 1 base, with 9 bases left between them. Germline V gives CDR1 LNHNV, CDR2 YYDKDF (reference sequence). The CDR3 here is CATSRDLWTNTEAFF. CDR3 coding DNA: TGTGCCACCAGCAGAGATCTGTGGACGAACACTGAAGCTTTCTTT.

V gene TRBV11-2 combines with J gene TRBJ2-4, with D tentatively TRBD1 or TRBD2 (5 bases each). The CDR3 extends over 13 amino acids. Trimming took off 1 base at V and 7 bases at J, with 8 bases between the two ends. Germline V gives CDR1 SGHAT, CDR2 FQNNGV. This CDR3 is CASSLVGVNIQYF. The CDR3 DNA sequence: TGTGCCAGCAGCTTAGTGGGGGTGAACATTCAGTACTTC.

This clone turned up a few times. The rearrangement links TRBV2 to TRBJ2-7; TRBD1 aligns across 8 bases. CDR3 length equals 13 residues. Per germline, CDR1 SNHLY and CDR2 FYNNEI. The V and J ends lost 6 bases and 5 bases, in that order; junction bases with no gene match: 6. CDR3 region: CASSWDRTNEQYF. CDR3 nucleotides: TGTGCCAGCAGCTGGGACAGGACCAACGAGCAGTACTTC.